The 26 T cell receptor beta chains listed next were all sequenced from one sample in a study of shared clonotypes between healthy human individuals. Clones were read by immunoSEQ multiplex PCR, and TCRdb kept only the in-frame ones, dropping some. The repertoire holds about 600,000 clones, with around 78% as singletons. The sequenced sample consisted of PBMCs. These receptors all stem from a woman aged 40 to 49 in good health. Some clones in this sample may be carry-over from other donors' samples.

The CDR3 DNA follows: TGTGCCAGCAGCTTGAGGGCGGTCGAGCAGTACTTC. Translating gives CASSLRAVEQYF. The rearrangement joins TRBV5-6 to TRBJ2-7; the D is unclear. The CDR3 runs to 12 residues. Per germline, CDR1 SGHDT and CDR2 YYEEEE. V was pared by 1 base and J by 6 bases, with 8 bases between.

V and J are TRBV5-1 and TRBJ2-1; a possible D gene is TRBD2 (6 bases). Germline V gene lookup returns CDR1 SGHRS and CDR2 YFSETQ. The CDR3 contains 15 residues. V gave up 0 bases and J gave up 7 bases, with 14 bases separating them. CDR3 region: CASSLGLGKGNEQFF. The CDR3, as DNA: TGCGCCAGCAGCTTGGGACTAGGAAAAGGAAATGAGCAGTTCTTC.

There are a few counts of this clone. The same CDR3 is also encoded by other DNA sequences in this sample. CDR3 nucleotide sequence: TGCGCCAGCAGAACCACCGGGACAGGGGATGAAAAACTGTTTTTT. Its protein is CASRTTGTGDEKLFF. This rearrangement joins TRBV5-1 to TRBJ1-4; 10 nucleotides agree with TRBD1. This CDR3 region has 15 residues. The germline CDR1 and CDR2 sequences are SGHRS and YFSETQ. V gave up 5 bases and J gave up 6 bases; unmatched junction bases: 7. The full variable domain, its missing parts supplied by reference TRBV5-1 and TRBJ1-4, is KAGVTQTPRYLIKTRGQQVTLSCSPISGHRSVSWYQQTPGQGLQFLFEYFSETQRNKGNFPGRFSGRQFSNSRSEMNVSTLELGDSALYLCASRTTGTGDEKLFFGSGTQLSVL.

V usage is TRBV6-4 and J usage is TRBJ1-1; no clear D. The germline V gene has CDR1 MRHNA and CDR2 SNTAGT. V was clipped by 6 bases and J by 0 bases, with 8 bases between them. The CDR3 is 13 amino acids. The CDR3 coding sequence is TGTGCCAGCAGCCAGCAGTTGAACACTGAAGCTTTCTTT. This gives the protein CASSQQLNTEAFF.

The chain joins TRBV18 to TRBJ2-2, with a tentative D call TRBD1 (5 bases). The CDR3 covers 15 residues. The V end was cut by 3 bases, the J end by 5 bases, with 13 bases between. From germline, CDR1 is KGHSH and CDR2 LQKENI. The CDR3 loop reads CASSPSTRVTGELFF. CDR3 DNA sequence: TGTGCCAGCTCACCGTCTACCAGGGTAACCGGGGAGCTGTTTTTT. Combining the CDR3 with reference TRBV18 and TRBJ2-2 gives the whole variable domain NAGVMQNPRHLVRRRGQEARLRCSPMKGHSHVYWYRQLPEEGLKFMVYLQKENIIDESGMPKERFSAEFPKEGPSILRIQQVVRGDSAAYFCASSPSTRVTGELFFGEGSRLTVL.

The V gene is TRBV6-6, the J gene TRBJ1-2, with D perhaps TRBD1 (6 bases). The CDR3 runs 15 residues. The germline CDR1 and CDR2 sequences are MNHNY and SVGAGI (reference sequence). V was trimmed by 4 bases and J by 4 bases, leaving 16 bases between them. The CDR3 region is CASSSHEGEGYGYTF. The CDR3 DNA sequence: TGTGCCAGCAGTTCCCACGAGGGGGAGGGCTATGGCTACACCTTC.

The J gene is TRBJ1-2, the V gene TRBV21-1. TRBV21-1 is classified as a pseudogene. The CDR3 runs to 14 residues. The CDR3 reads CASSTPGQFYGYTF. In DNA, the CDR3 is TGTGCCAGCAGCACCCCCGGGCAGTTCTATGGCTACACCTTC.

The rearrangement joins TRBV9 to TRBJ1-1; 9 bases line up with TRBD1. The length of the CDR3 is 15 residues. Per germline, CDR1 SGDLS and CDR2 YYNGEE. Trimming took 3 bases from V and 1 from J; bases not matched to a gene: 4. The CDR3 reads CASSATGGRNTEAFF. The CDR3 DNA follows: TGTGCCAGCAGCGCTACAGGGGGCAGGAACACTGAAGCTTTCTTT.

The chain employs TRBV11-2 and TRBJ1-2; the D gene is possibly TRBD1 (5 bases). The V gene lost 0 bases and the J gene lost 8 bases, with 10 bases spanning the gap. The germline CDR1 and CDR2 sequences are SGHAT and FQNNGV. This CDR3 has 13 residues. CDR3 region: CASSLDLGPGYTF. CDR3 in DNA: TGTGCCAGCAGCTTAGATCTGGGGCCCGGCTACACCTTC.

DNA for the CDR3: TGCGCCAGCAGCTTTCCTGGCGGGGGGGCCGAGACCCAGTACTTC. Amino acid sequence: CASSFPGGGAETQYF. The chain joins TRBV5-1 to TRBJ2-5; TRBD2 aligns across 9 bases. The V and J ends lost 2 bases and 5 bases, in that order; junction bases with no gene match: 7. Germline V lookup: CDR1 SGHRS, CDR2 YFSETQ. The CDR3 totals 15 residues.

The gene calls are TRBV6-6 and TRBJ2-7; 9 bases line up with TRBD2. Germline V gene data show CDR1 as MNHNY and CDR2 as SVGAGI (reference sequence). This CDR3 comprises 15 residues. V was pared by 2 bases and J by 2 bases, with 4 bases of the junction left unmatched. CDR3 amino acids: CASSYPIAGAYEQYF. The DNA for the CDR3 is TGTGCCAGCAGTTACCCGATAGCGGGAGCCTACGAGCAGTACTTC.

V usage is TRBV29-1 and J usage is TRBJ2-7; 9 bases align to TRBD2. V lost 6 bases, J lost 7 bases, and 10 bases stayed unmatched. The CDR3 is 13 residues long. Germline V gene sequence: CDR1 SQVTM, CDR2 ANQGSEA. CDR3 sequence (DNA): TGCAGCGTAGCAGCGGGAGGAGTACGTGAGCAGTACTTC. This encodes CSVAAGGVREQYF.

The table lists this clone with a few counts. Other DNA variants within this sample encode the same CDR3. The chain links TRBV19 to TRBJ1-1, with a possible D match to TRBD1 (5 bases). The CDR3 extends over 14 amino acids. Trimming took 3 bases from V and 1 from J, leaving 9 bases between them. Germline-derived CDR1 and CDR2 are LNHDA and SQIVND (reference sequence). CDR3 sequence (DNA): TGTGCCAGTAGTATCCGCAGGGAGAACACTGAAGCTTTCTTT. Protein sequence: CASSIRRENTEAFF.

This clone occurred once. The chain couples TRBV5-8 to TRBJ2-5; 15 bases line up with TRBD2. The J segment lost 7 bases and the V segment lost 4 bases, leaving 5 bases of the junction unmatched. This CDR3 has 15 amino acids. From germline, CDR1 is SGHTS and CDR2 YDEGEE. CDR3 amino acids: CASSLGLAGGRTQYF. The CDR3 DNA reads TGTGCCAGCAGCCTGGGACTAGCGGGAGGTAGGACCCAGTACTTC.

The chain has TRBV7-2 and TRBJ2-7; 12 bases are a match to TRBD2. CDR1 and CDR2 from the germline V gene are SGHTA and FQGNSA. The CDR3 loop spans 15 amino acids. V was pared by 2 bases and J by 5 bases, with 4 bases of the junction left unmatched. The CDR3 here is CASSLNRLAGDEQYF. The CDR3 DNA reads TGTGCCAGCAGCTTAAACAGACTAGCGGGAGACGAGCAGTACTTC.

This clone was detected ten times or more. The DNA for the CDR3 is TGTGCCAGCAGTCCGAGGGACAGGGGAGGCACAGATACGCAGTATTTT. Translation: CASSPRDRGGTDTQYF. The chain employs TRBV28 and TRBJ2-3, with 10 positions matching TRBD1. Germline CDR1 is MDHEN and CDR2 is SYDVKM. V lost 5 bases to trimming and J lost 1 base; unmatched junction nucleotides: 6. There are 16 residues in the CDR3. The complete variable domain, with remaining parts taken from reference TRBV28 and TRBJ2-3, reads DVKVTQSSRYLVKRTGEKVFLECVQDMDHENMFWYRQDPGLGLRLIYFSYDVKMKEKGDIPEGYSVSREKKERFSLILESASTNQTSMYLCASSPRDRGGTDTQYFGPGTRLTVL.

This chain connects TRBV29-1 to TRBJ2-3, with 11 bases lining up with TRBD2. V was pared by 4 bases and J by 6 bases, with 21 bases of the junction left unmatched. From germline, CDR1 is SQVTM and CDR2 ANQGSEA. The CDR3 length is 19 residues. In DNA form, the CDR3 reads TGCAGCGTTGGTAGGCCGGTAGCGGGAGGGTCCATGAACAGGGATACGCAGTATTTT. Protein sequence: CSVGRPVAGGSMNRDTQYF.

The chain links TRBV6-1 to TRBJ1-5; D gene ambiguous. In germline, CDR1 is MNHNS, CDR2 SASEGT. The CDR3 has 13 amino acids. Deletions cut 4 bases from V and 6 bases from J, with 10 bases between. The CDR3 loop reads CASSAGPGQPQHF. The DNA of the CDR3 is TGTGCCAGCAGTGCGGGCCCGGGTCAGCCCCAGCATTTT.

Only a few counts were recorded for this clone. The V gene is TRBV11-3, the J gene TRBJ2-1, with 13 bases identical to TRBD2. This CDR3 spans 18 amino acids. The germline CDR1 and CDR2 sequences are SGHNT and YENEEA. V was clipped by 0 bases and J by 10 bases; unmatched bases: 12. Here the CDR3 DNA reads TGTGCCAGCAGCTTAGAAGGGACTAGCGGGACCGTCAATCAGGAGCAGTTCTTC. This translates into CASSLEGTSGTVNQEQFF.

CDR3 bases: TGTGCCAGCAGCGTAGAGTCCCGCCCAGCGGGAAACAATGAGCAGTTCTTC. This translates into CASSVESRPAGNNEQFF. The genes are TRBV9 and TRBJ2-1; 7 bases are a match to TRBD2. The junction had 11 bases not matched to a gene; V was cut back by 0 bases and J by 5 bases. The CDR3 totals 17 residues. CDR1 SGDLS and CDR2 YYNGEE come from the germline V gene.

A remark on this clone: This may arise from a read error, as a much more abundant clone is one base away. This chain links TRBV7-9 with TRBJ2-3; D gene ambiguous. The germline gives CDR1 SEHNR, CDR2 FQNEAQ (reference sequence). Trimming pared 3 bases from V and 5 bases from J, leaving 3 bases between. The CDR3 contains 11 residues. Here the CDR3 DNA reads TGTGCCAGCAGCTTTGGAGATACGCAGTATTTT. Its translation is CASSFGDTQYF.

This clone was seen more than once but under ten times. This chain uses TRBV27 with TRBJ1-4, with no clear D. This CDR3 contains 16 residues. Between the trimmed V and J ends, which lost 3 bases and 0 bases, there was a span of 11 bases. Germline V gene sequence: CDR1 MNHEY, CDR2 SMNVEV (reference sequence). CDR3 region: CASSLVAGATNEKLFF. As DNA, the CDR3 is TGTGCCAGCAGTTTGGTGGCGGGAGCAACTAATGAAAAACTGTTTTTT.

This clone appeared a few times. This chain joins TRBV7-9 and TRBJ2-1, with 11 bases that match TRBD1. The CDR3 totals 16 residues. The ends lost 5 bases at V and 7 bases at J; junction bases unmatched: 10. CDR1 and CDR2 from the germline V gene are SEHNR and FQNEAQ (reference sequence). The CDR3 region has the DNA TGTGCCAGCAGCGTAGACCCGGGACAGGGGGGTAATGAGCAGTTCTTC. Its translation: CASSVDPGQGGNEQFF.

This sequence joins TRBV5-5 and TRBJ2-7; D is perhaps TRBD1 (6 bases). Germline loops: CDR1 SGHKS, CDR2 YYEKEE (reference sequence). The V and J ends lost 4 bases and 2 bases respectively, with 10 bases between them. CDR3 length equals 13 residues. The CDR3 reads CASSQQGAYEQYF. As DNA, the CDR3 is TGTGCCAGCAGCCAACAGGGAGCCTACGAGCAGTACTTC.

To note about this clone: The sample has other DNA sequences that encode this CDR3 too. The chain carries TRBV28 and TRBJ1-1; D not resolved. CDR1 is MDHEN, CDR2 SYDVKM, per germline. The CDR3 has 13 residues. V lost 6 bases, J lost 0 bases, and 8 bases lay in between. CDR3 residues: CASRSGVNTEAFF. DNA for the CDR3: TGTGCCAGCAGATCTGGGGTGAACACTGAAGCTTTCTTT.

The chain combines TRBV10-3 with TRBJ2-2, with 9 bases lining up with TRBD1. The junction had 8 bases not matched to a gene; V was cut back by 4 bases and J by 2 bases. Looked up from germline, CDR1 is ENHRY and CDR2 is SYGVKD. The CDR3 length is 17 residues. The CDR3 bases are TGTGCCATCAGTGCCCCGGGACAGGGTGCCAACACCGGGGAGCTGTTTTTT. Its protein product is CAISAPGQGANTGELFF.